This T cell receptor (beta chain) was obtained from a study of Graves' ophthalmopathy and Graves' hyperthyroidism. TCR beta CDR3 regions were amplified from RNA transcripts. An initial RT-PCR round employing HTBI primers preceded a second-round multiplex PCR. A single record per CDR3 protein comes from TCRdb applying MiXCR to the multiplex PCR reads. The sample has some 250,000 distinct CDR3 sequences; about 46% are singletons. Unmatched junction bases numbered 6, after V lost 0 bases and J lost 4 bases. Per the germline V gene, CDR1 is SGHRS and CDR2 is YFSETQ. This CDR3 is built from 16 residues. The sequencing sample was made of peripheral blood. This chain uses TRBV5-1 with TRBJ2-5; 10 nucleotides line up with TRBD2. The source of this sequence is an adult man with Graves' ophthalmopathy. Here the CDR3 reads CASSLVLAGFVETQYF. Here the CDR3 DNA reads TGCGCCAGCAGCTTGGTACTAGCGGGATTCGTAGAGACCCAGTACTTC.